The 18 T cell receptor beta chains below were found in one sample sequenced in a study of blood T cell dynamics during melanoma immunotherapy. As for time point: pre-treatment baseline. The protocol was immunoSEQ multiplex PCR, while the TCRdb copy is restricted to in-frame clones and leaves out a portion. The sample records 15,000 or so clones, 80% to 90% being singletons. The material sequenced was blood, taken from a patient treated with checkpoint blockade. The receptors come from a human donor with melanoma.

J is TRBJ1-1 and V is TRBV29-1; maybe TRBD1 (5 bases). CDR1 is SQVTM, CDR2 ANQGSEA, per germline. V lost 7 bases, J lost 4 bases, and 16 bases lay in between. This CDR3 comprises 13 residues. This CDR3 is CSGSKGEGTEAFF. The CDR3 DNA reads TGCAGCGGAAGTAAAGGGGAAGGCACTGAAGCTTTCTTT.

The genes are TRBV6-6 and TRBJ1-2; D uncertain. CDR1 MNHNY and CDR2 SVGAGI come from the germline V gene (reference sequence). V was clipped by 2 bases and J by 2 bases, with 12 bases between them. The length of the CDR3 is 15 residues. Here the CDR3 reads CASSYGAGANYGYTF. CDR3 in DNA: TGTGCCAGCAGTTACGGCGCGGGAGCGAACTATGGCTACACCTTC.

This sequence joins TRBV7-9 and TRBJ2-2; D remains ambiguous. Germline V gives CDR1 SEHNR, CDR2 FQNEAQ (reference sequence). The germline V and J ends were trimmed by 5 bases and 6 bases, with 7 bases remaining between them. This CDR3 contains 12 residues. CDR3 region: CASSLTAGELFF. CDR3 nucleotides: TGTGCCAGCAGCCTAACAGCCGGGGAGCTGTTTTTT.

The chain has TRBV5-1 and TRBJ1-1; TRBD1 aligns across 7 bases. The V segment lost 2 bases and the J segment 4 bases; nucleotides outside the gene matches: 5. The CDR3 is 14 residues long. CDR1 SGHRS and CDR2 YFSETQ come from the germline V gene. CDR3 sequence: CASSFTGAGTEAFF. The CDR3 bases are TGCGCCAGCAGCTTTACAGGGGCGGGCACTGAAGCTTTCTTT.

The V call is TRBV7-2, the J call TRBJ2-5; 8 bases are shared with TRBD2. In germline, CDR1 is SGHTA, CDR2 FQGNSA. Losses at the gene ends were 0 bases for V and 2 bases for J; bases not matched to a gene: 8. This CDR3 is built from 17 residues. CDR3: CASSLARLATGQETQYF. Here the CDR3 DNA reads TGTGCCAGCAGCTTAGCCCGACTAGCGACCGGGCAAGAGACCCAGTACTTC.

V usage is TRBV19 and J usage is TRBJ2-7; the match to TRBD1 covers 7 bases. V was clipped by 1 base and J by 3 bases; unmatched bases: 0. The CDR3 covers 13 residues. Per germline, CDR1 LNHDA and CDR2 SQIVND (reference sequence). The DNA of the CDR3 is TGTGCCAGTAGTATAGGGGACAGCTACGAGCAGTACTTC. This sequence encodes CASSIGDSYEQYF.

The rearrangement links TRBV20-1 to TRBJ2-1; no firm D call. The V end was cut by 0 bases, the J end by 12 bases, with 9 bases between. CDR1 DFQATT and CDR2 SNEGSKA come from the germline V gene (reference sequence). The CDR3 totals 11 residues. CDR3: CSARDNGMQFF. The CDR3, as DNA: TGCAGTGCTAGAGATAACGGAATGCAGTTCTTC.

The chain couples TRBV4-3 to TRBJ2-7; 10 nucleotides align to TRBD1. This CDR3 is 16 amino acids long. The J segment lost 2 bases and the V segment lost 2 bases, leaving 6 bases of the junction unmatched. Germline V gives CDR1 LGHNA, CDR2 YSLEER. The CDR3 here is CASSQPGTGVTYEQYF. The CDR3 DNA reads as TGCGCCAGCAGCCAACCTGGGACAGGGGTAACCTACGAGCAGTACTTC.

This clone occurred once. The chain carries TRBV6-5 and TRBJ1-1, with D possibly matching TRBD1 (5 bases). Germline V gene lookup returns CDR1 MNHEY and CDR2 SVGAGI. CDR3 length: 14 amino acids. V was pared by 6 bases and J by 1 base, with 12 bases between. CDR3 nucleotide sequence: TGTGCCAGCAGCCGGGACGGGGGGAACACTGAAGCTTTCTTT. Protein product: CASSRDGGNTEAFF.

This clone was seen once. This chain connects TRBV7-2 to TRBJ1-2; 7 bases align to TRBD1. Trimming cost V 6 bases and J 0 bases; bases outside gene matches: 4. Germline loops: CDR1 SGHTA, CDR2 FQGNSA. The CDR3 consists of 14 residues. In DNA, the CDR3 is TGTGCCAGCAGTATACAGGGGTCTAACTATGGCTACACCTTC. It is translated as CASSIQGSNYGYTF.

The chain has TRBV4-2 and TRBJ2-2; TRBD1 might be the D (7 bases). V dropped 1 base and J dropped 4 bases, with 13 bases sitting between them. The CDR3 consists of 16 residues. The germline V gene has CDR1 LGHNA and CDR2 YNFKEQ. The CDR3 spells CASSQAEGDSTGELFF. The CDR3 coding sequence is TGTGCCAGCAGCCAAGCGGAGGGGGACAGCACCGGGGAGCTGTTTTTT.

Worth noting for this clone: The junction differs from germline at one of its ends, possibly a read error. This chain uses TRBV19 with TRBJ1-5, with no clear D. CDR1 is LNHDA and CDR2 is SQIVND in the germline V gene (reference sequence). The CDR3 spans 12 residues. CDR3 sequence (DNA): TGTGCTAGTAGTATGCGCAGCCAGCCCCAGCATTTT. Its translation: CASSMRSQPQHF.

This clone has just one count. One end of the junction does not line up with germline, which may come from a read error. V and J are TRBV12-5 and TRBJ1-4; D call uncertain. Germline V gene lookup returns CDR1 LGHNT and CDR2 FRNRAP. The CDR3 runs to 10 residues. The CDR3 bases are TGTGCTAGTGGTTTGGCCACCGGGGTTTTT. This codes for CASGLATGVF.

The genes are TRBV27 and TRBJ1-2; 9 nucleotides line up with TRBD1. The germline V gene encodes CDR1 MNHEY and CDR2 SMNVEV (reference sequence). This CDR3 spans 15 amino acids. Trimming removed 5 bases from V and 2 bases from J; junction bases left unmatched: 6. The CDR3 nucleotides read TGTGCCAGCAGTCCACAGGGGGCTGGGAACTATGGCTACACCTTC. Amino acid sequence: CASSPQGAGNYGYTF.

The chain couples TRBV10-3 to TRBJ1-1, with D unresolved. In germline, CDR1 is ENHRY, CDR2 SYGVKD. CDR3 length: 15 residues. Trimming removed 2 bases from V and 4 bases from J, with 14 bases in between. CDR3 amino acids: CAISEGRSGITEAFF. The CDR3 coding sequence is TGTGCCATCAGTGAGGGACGGTCGGGGATCACTGAAGCTTTCTTT.

V usage is TRBV7-9 and J usage is TRBJ2-6; D gene unclear. This CDR3 region has 15 residues. The germline V and J ends were trimmed by 1 base and 2 bases, with 6 bases remaining between them. Germline CDR1 reads SEHNR; CDR2 reads FQNEAQ (reference sequence). The CDR3 sequence: CASSLVGTGANVLTF. In DNA form, the CDR3 reads TGTGCCAGCAGCTTAGTAGGGACTGGGGCCAACGTCCTGACTTTC.

The chain combines TRBV2 with TRBJ2-7; a possible D gene is TRBD1 (6 bases). V lost 5 bases and J lost 9, with 17 bases in between. The CDR3 length is 13 residues. CDR1 SNHLY and CDR2 FYNNEI come from the germline V gene. The CDR3 DNA sequence: TGTGCCAGCAGTCCAGACAGGCGCCCGTGGCAGTACGTC. This gives the protein CASSPDRRPWQYV.

The rearrangement links TRBV6-1 to TRBJ1-2; D gene unclear. The V end was cut by 1 base, the J end by 4 bases, with 13 bases between. CDR3 length: 15 amino acids. In germline, CDR1 is MNHNS, CDR2 SASEGT. The CDR3 protein is CASSEGIGKTYGYTF. DNA of the CDR3: TGTGCCAGCAGTGAAGGGATCGGCAAGACCTATGGCTACACCTTC.